This passage covers 29 T cell receptor beta chains from one sample sequenced in a study of T cell responses to AZD1222 COVID-19 vaccine. Generated by immunoSEQ multiplex PCR, the TCRdb table keeps only in-frame clones and is missing some. Among 90,000 to 130,000 clones, around 82% were seen once, and the ten largest hold around 4.6%. The sample in question was peripheral blood, obtained on day 0 of AZD1222 vaccination. These receptors all come from an adult in good health.

The gene calls are TRBV27 and TRBJ1-4, with a possible D match to TRBD1 (5 bases). The CDR3 consists of 17 residues. Trimming took 1 base from V and 8 from J, leaving 20 bases between them. Germline assignment: CDR1 MNHEY and CDR2 SMNVEV (reference sequence). CDR3 residues: CASSLFASGTSEEKLFF. The CDR3 coding sequence is TGTGCCAGCAGTTTATTTGCCTCCGGGACCTCTGAGGAAAAACTGTTTTTT. The full variable domain, its missing parts supplied by reference TRBV27 and TRBJ1-4, is EAQVTQNPRYLITVTGKKLTVTCSQNMNHEYMSWYRQDPGLGLRQIYYSMNVEVTDKGDVPEGYKVSRKEKRNFPLILESPSPNQTSLYFCASSLFASGTSEEKLFFGSGTQLSVL.

V gene TRBV5-4 combines with J gene TRBJ2-5, with 9 bases fitting TRBD1. CDR1 and CDR2 (germline): SGHNT, YYREEE (reference sequence). This CDR3 is 14 amino acids long. J lost 4 bases, V lost 2 bases, and 3 bases had no gene match. The CDR3 spells CASSFGQGLETQYF. The DNA for the CDR3 is TGTGCCAGCAGCTTCGGACAGGGGTTAGAGACCCAGTACTTC.

This clone appeared a single time. The J gene is TRBJ1-1, the V gene TRBV28; tentative D call: TRBD1 (5 bases). Germline lookup yields CDR1 MDHEN and CDR2 SYDVKM. The CDR3 runs 17 residues. Trimming stripped 2 bases from V and 5 bases from J, with 21 bases between. DNA for the CDR3: TGTGCCAGCAGTTTACCCCCCCAGCGGGGCGGTCGGACTGAAGCTTTCTTT. Protein product: CASSLPPQRGGRTEAFF.

The J gene is TRBJ2-5, the V gene TRBV12-3 or TRBV12-4; D unresolved. The ends were cut back, 3 bases at V and 4 bases at J, with 3 bases in the middle. This CDR3 has 11 residues. The CDR3 loop reads CASSLGETQYF. The CDR3 DNA is TGTGCCAGCAGTTTGGGAGAGACCCAGTACTTC.

The chain joins TRBV4-1 to TRBJ1-1; 7 nucleotides match TRBD1. CDR1 is MGHRA, CDR2 YSYEKL, per germline. The CDR3 length is 14 residues. With 2 bases clipped from V and 11 bases from J, the junction kept 11 bases outside the gene matches. The CDR3 nucleotides read TGCGCCAGCAGCCAACCCGGGGGTGAGGGGGCGGCTTTCTTT. This encodes CASSQPGGEGAAFF.

V is TRBV9 and J is TRBJ1-2; D may be TRBD1 (5 bases). Germline assignment: CDR1 SGDLS and CDR2 YYNGEE. V was shortened by 0 bases and J by 3 bases, with 24 bases between the two germline ends. The CDR3 runs to 19 residues. The CDR3 DNA reads TGTGCCAGCAGCGTAGCTTCGGGGACGACCGCAACTAACTACTATGGCTACACCTTC. Translated: CASSVASGTTATNYYGYTF.

The V and J genes are TRBV7-2 and TRBJ2-7; TRBD1 agrees at 9 bases. The CDR3 is 15 amino acids. Germline assignment: CDR1 SGHTA and CDR2 FQGNSA. J gave up 7 bases and V 6 bases, and 13 bases lay outside the gene matches. CDR3 amino acids: CASSADRGREREQYF. The CDR3 DNA reads TGTGCCAGCAGTGCGGACAGGGGCCGCGAAAGGGAGCAGTACTTC.

The J gene is TRBJ2-2, the V gene TRBV6-2 or TRBV6-3, with D perhaps TRBD2 (6 bases). Germline CDR1 and CDR2: MNHEY and SVGEGT. Trimming took off 2 bases at V and 6 bases at J, with 13 bases between the two ends. The CDR3 loop spans 15 amino acids. The CDR3 reads CASSYGVGSAGELFF. The CDR3, as DNA: TGTGCCAGCAGTTACGGGGTCGGGAGCGCCGGGGAGCTGTTTTTT.

The chain combines TRBV5-1 with TRBJ2-7; the D is unclear. The V and J ends lost 1 base and 2 bases respectively, with 10 bases between them. Germline V gene data show CDR1 as SGHRS and CDR2 as YFSETQ. This CDR3 comprises 14 residues. In nucleotides, the CDR3 is TGCGCCAGCAGCTTGATCGCAGTCACCTACGAGCAGTACTTC. Translating gives CASSLIAVTYEQYF.

V usage is TRBV5-1 and J usage is TRBJ1-1; D might be TRBD1 (5 bases). This CDR3 is built from 15 residues. Between the trimmed V and J ends, which lost 6 bases and 1 base, there was a span of 16 bases. Per germline, CDR1 SGHRS and CDR2 YFSETQ. The CDR3 sequence is CASTRVVGGNTEAFF. The CDR3 DNA follows: TGCGCCAGCACCAGGGTTGTCGGGGGGAACACTGAAGCTTTCTTT.

The rearrangement links TRBV28 to TRBJ2-3, with 14 bases lining up with TRBD2. The CDR3 runs to 18 residues. Germline CDR1 MDHEN, CDR2 SYDVKM. Losses at the gene ends were 5 bases for V and 6 bases for J; bases not matched to a gene: 13. The CDR3 here is CASSKGTSGGPQRDTQYF. In DNA, the CDR3 is TGTGCCAGCAGTAAAGGGACTAGCGGGGGCCCACAAAGGGATACGCAGTATTTT.

V and J are TRBV27 and TRBJ1-1; D gene unclear. This CDR3 is built from 13 residues. Germline V gene sequence: CDR1 MNHEY, CDR2 SMNVEV (reference sequence). V lost 1 base, J lost 2 bases, and 5 bases lay in between. Here the CDR3 reads CASSLFGNTEAFF. For the CDR3, the DNA is TGTGCCAGCAGTTTATTCGGCAACACTGAAGCTTTCTTT.

This clone was detected a few times. J is TRBJ1-2 and V is TRBV2; no reliable D call. The CDR3 runs to 16 residues. Germline V CDR1 and CDR2: SNHLY, FYNNEI. V lost 1 base and J lost 3, with 15 bases in between. Here the CDR3 DNA reads TGTGCCAGCAGTGAAGTCGCAGCCTCGGCCGACTATGGCTACACCTTC. Its translation: CASSEVAASADYGYTF.

The chain is built from TRBV7-2 and TRBJ2-5, with D tentatively TRBD1 (6 bases). Germline V gene sequence: CDR1 SGHTA, CDR2 FQGNSA. There are 14 residues in the CDR3. The V end was cut by 0 bases, the J end by 5 bases, with 10 bases between. The CDR3 DNA follows: TGTGCCAGCAGCTTAGCGGGGGCCTCCGAGACCCAGTACTTC. This encodes CASSLAGASETQYF.

The chain is built from TRBV12-3 or TRBV12-4 and TRBJ1-2; weak D call: TRBD1 (5 bases). The germline V and J ends were trimmed by 5 bases and 8 bases, with 15 bases remaining between them. CDR3 length: 13 amino acids. The CDR3 nucleotides are TGTGCCAGCAGTACGAGGCAGGGAGGCGGCTACACCTTC. Translation: CASSTRQGGGYTF.

This sequence joins TRBV12-3 or TRBV12-4 and TRBJ2-2; D possibly corresponds to TRBD2 (6 bases). The CDR3 runs to 13 residues. V lost 5 bases to trimming and J lost 7 bases, with 11 bases between them. The CDR3 spells CASSPRRGGELFF. The CDR3 nucleotides read TGTGCCAGCAGTCCCCGGAGGGGCGGGGAGCTGTTTTTT.

V is TRBV28 and J is TRBJ2-1; D may match TRBD1 or TRBD2 (6 bases each). CDR3 length: 13 amino acids. V lost 6 bases, J lost 10 bases, and 16 bases lay in between. Per germline, CDR1 MDHEN and CDR2 SYDVKM. CDR3 coding DNA: TGTGCCAGCAGACTTGGGGGGCTTGGGGAGCAGTTCTTC. Amino acid sequence: CASRLGGLGEQFF.

The V call is TRBV28, the J call TRBJ1-5, with 9 positions matching TRBD1. V dropped 2 bases and J dropped 1; count of bases not matched to a gene: 9. Germline assignment: CDR1 MDHEN and CDR2 SYDVKM. The CDR3 is made up of 18 amino acids. The CDR3 reads CASSLTGGLGGSNQPQHF. CDR3 bases: TGTGCCAGCAGTTTAACAGGGGGCCTCGGAGGCAGCAATCAGCCCCAGCATTTT.

The chain joins TRBV5-1 to TRBJ2-7; perhaps TRBD1 as D (5 bases). The CDR3 runs to 13 residues. The germline CDR1 and CDR2 sequences are SGHRS and YFSETQ. Trimming left V 1 base short and J 3 bases short, with 8 bases between. This CDR3 reads CASSLQTDYEQYF. The DNA of the CDR3 is TGCGCCAGCAGCTTGCAGACAGACTACGAGCAGTACTTC.

In its sample, this clone was seen once. The genes are TRBV4-3 and TRBJ2-2; D is uncertain. The CDR3 has 15 amino acids. Trimming took 3 bases from V and 8 from J, leaving 16 bases between them. Germline values: CDR1 LGHNA, CDR2 YSLEER. Written as DNA, the CDR3 is TGCGCCAGCAGCCACGTGCTCAGACCCCATGGGGAGCTGTTTTTT. This sequence encodes CASSHVLRPHGELFF.

The J gene is TRBJ2-3, the V gene TRBV28; TRBD1 aligns across 8 bases. In germline, CDR1 is MDHEN, CDR2 SYDVKM. The J segment lost 0 bases and the V segment lost 4 bases, leaving 9 bases of the junction unmatched. The length of the CDR3 is 17 residues. The CDR3 protein is CASSSPSTGVSTDTQYF. The CDR3 region has the DNA TGTGCCAGCAGTTCCCCCTCGACAGGGGTAAGCACAGATACGCAGTATTTT. The entire variable domain, with the rest obtained from reference TRBV28 and TRBJ2-3, is as follows: DVKVTQSSRYLVKRTGEKVFLECVQDMDHENMFWYRQDPGLGLRLIYFSYDVKMKEKGDIPEGYSVSREKKERFSLILESASTNQTSMYLCASSSPSTGVSTDTQYFGPGTRLTVL.

The chain links TRBV12-3 or TRBV12-4 to TRBJ1-6, with D hard to call. Trimming removed 2 bases at V and 7 bases at J, with 6 bases between. The CDR3 extends over 13 amino acids. CDR3 amino acids: CASSLKANSPLHF. As DNA, the CDR3 is TGTGCCAGCAGTTTAAAAGCCAATTCACCCCTCCACTTT.

The J gene is TRBJ2-7, the V gene TRBV28, with D possibly TRBD1 on 5 matching bases. This CDR3 contains 15 residues. V gave up 3 bases and J gave up 0 bases, with 12 bases separating them. Germline V CDR1 and CDR2: MDHEN, SYDVKM. The CDR3 nucleotides are TGTGCCAGCAGTTTCCCCGACAGCTTCTCCTACGAGCAGTACTTC. This encodes CASSFPDSFSYEQYF.

The chain is built from TRBV19 and TRBJ2-3, with TRBD2 matching over 7 bases. The CDR3 runs to 16 residues. Losses at the gene ends were 2 bases for V and 6 bases for J; bases not matched to a gene: 11. Per the germline V gene, CDR1 is LNHDA and CDR2 is SQIVND (reference sequence). In nucleotides, the CDR3 is TGTGCCAGTAGTATAAAGGAGACTAGCTGGAGTGATACGCAGTATTTT. Amino acid sequence: CASSIKETSWSDTQYF.

This clone was picked up one time. The chain is built from TRBV14 and TRBJ2-1, with D maybe TRBD1 (5 bases). Trimming removed 4 bases at V and 7 bases at J, with 11 bases between. The CDR3 is made up of 13 amino acids. CDR1 is SGHDN and CDR2 is FVKESK in the germline V gene. The CDR3 nucleotides are TGTGCCAGCAGCCCCAGCAGGGCGAATGAGCAGTTCTTC. Translating it yields CASSPSRANEQFF.

The V call is TRBV5-5, the J call TRBJ1-6; unclear D gene. CDR1 and CDR2 from the germline V gene are SGHKS and YYEKEE (reference sequence). V was trimmed by 0 bases and J by 10 bases, leaving 14 bases between them. The CDR3 covers 15 residues. The CDR3 coding sequence is TGTGCCAGCAGCTTGGTTAGGGTTTCTTCATCACCCCTCCACTTT. Translating it yields CASSLVRVSSSPLHF.

This chain uses TRBV28 with TRBJ2-7, with no clear D. V shed 4 bases and J shed 4 bases, with 8 bases lying between them. The germline V gene encodes CDR1 MDHEN and CDR2 SYDVKM. The CDR3 contains 12 residues. CDR3 sequence (DNA): TGTGCCAGCAGTTCCCTATCTTACGAGCAGTACTTC. Amino acid sequence: CASSSLSYEQYF.

This chain links TRBV15 with TRBJ1-2; D unclear. The V end was cut by 4 bases, the J end by 5 bases, with 8 bases between. Per germline, CDR1 LNHNV and CDR2 YYDKDF (reference sequence). The CDR3 length is 12 residues. The CDR3 spells CATSNGVYGYTF. CDR3 sequence (DNA): TGTGCCACCAGCAACGGAGTATATGGCTACACCTTC.

This sequence joins TRBV19 and TRBJ1-2, with 8 positions matching TRBD1. V lost 7 bases, J lost 2 bases, and 9 bases stayed unmatched. The CDR3 totals 15 residues. From germline, CDR1 is LNHDA and CDR2 SQIVND (reference sequence). CDR3 loop: CASTQGGQNNYGYTF. In DNA form, the CDR3 reads TGTGCCAGTACACAGGGGGGACAAAACAACTATGGCTACACCTTC.